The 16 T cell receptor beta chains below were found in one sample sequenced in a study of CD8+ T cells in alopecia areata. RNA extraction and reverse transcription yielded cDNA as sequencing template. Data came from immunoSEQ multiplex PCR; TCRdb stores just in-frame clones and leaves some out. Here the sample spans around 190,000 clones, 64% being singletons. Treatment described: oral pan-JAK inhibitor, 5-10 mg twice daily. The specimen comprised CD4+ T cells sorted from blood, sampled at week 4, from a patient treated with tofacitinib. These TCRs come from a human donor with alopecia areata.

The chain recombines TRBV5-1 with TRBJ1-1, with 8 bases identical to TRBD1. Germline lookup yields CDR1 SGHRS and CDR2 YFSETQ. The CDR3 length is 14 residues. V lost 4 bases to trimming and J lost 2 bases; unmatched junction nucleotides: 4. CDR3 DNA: TGCGCCAGCAGCCCCGACAGGGGAAACACTGAAGCTTTCTTT. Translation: CASSPDRGNTEAFF.

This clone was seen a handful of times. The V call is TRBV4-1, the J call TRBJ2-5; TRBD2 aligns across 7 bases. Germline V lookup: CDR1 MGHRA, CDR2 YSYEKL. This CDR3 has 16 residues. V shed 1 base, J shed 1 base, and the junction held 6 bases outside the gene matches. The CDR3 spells CASSQGSGASQETQYF. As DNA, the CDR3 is TGCGCCAGCAGCCAAGGGAGCGGGGCGTCCCAAGAGACCCAGTACTTC.

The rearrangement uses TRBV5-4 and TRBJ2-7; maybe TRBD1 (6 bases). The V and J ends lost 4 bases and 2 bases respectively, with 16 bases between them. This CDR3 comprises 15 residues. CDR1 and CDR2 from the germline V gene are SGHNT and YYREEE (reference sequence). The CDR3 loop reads CASSTMTGNPYEQYF. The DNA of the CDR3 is TGTGCCAGCAGCACCATGACAGGAAACCCCTACGAGCAGTACTTC.

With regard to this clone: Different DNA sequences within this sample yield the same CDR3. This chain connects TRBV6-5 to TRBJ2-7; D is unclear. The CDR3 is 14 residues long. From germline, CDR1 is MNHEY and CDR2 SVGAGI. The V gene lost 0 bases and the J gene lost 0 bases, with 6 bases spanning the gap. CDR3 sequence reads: CASSYSRSSYEQYF. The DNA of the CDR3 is TGTGCCAGCAGTTACTCTAGGAGCTCCTACGAGCAGTACTTC.

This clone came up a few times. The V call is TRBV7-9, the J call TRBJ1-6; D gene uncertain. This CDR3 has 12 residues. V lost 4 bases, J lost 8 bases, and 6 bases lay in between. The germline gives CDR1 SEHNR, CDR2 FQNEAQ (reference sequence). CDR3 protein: CASSSTHSPLHF. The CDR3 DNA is TGTGCCAGCAGCTCGACGCATTCACCCCTCCACTTT.

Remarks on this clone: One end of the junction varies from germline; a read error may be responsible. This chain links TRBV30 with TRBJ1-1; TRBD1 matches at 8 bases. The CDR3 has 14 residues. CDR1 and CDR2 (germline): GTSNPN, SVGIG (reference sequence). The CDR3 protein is CAWASGTGNNEAFF. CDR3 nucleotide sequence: TGTGCCTGGGCATCCGGGACAGGAAACAATGAAGCTTTCTTT.

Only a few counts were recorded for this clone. The CDR3 region has the DNA TGTGCCAGCACCCCCCCCGGGTCCAACGAGCAGTACTTC. Protein: CASTPPGSNEQYF. The rearrangement uses TRBV6-5 and TRBJ2-7; D is unresolved. Germline lookup yields CDR1 MNHEY and CDR2 SVGAGI. This CDR3 is 13 amino acids long. V was shortened by 7 bases and J by 5 bases, with 15 bases between the two germline ends.

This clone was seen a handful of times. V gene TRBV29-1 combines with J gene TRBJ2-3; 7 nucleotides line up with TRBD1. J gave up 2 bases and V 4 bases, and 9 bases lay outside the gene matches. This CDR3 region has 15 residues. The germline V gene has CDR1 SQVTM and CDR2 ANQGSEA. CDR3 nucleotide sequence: TGCAGCGTTGTCCATACGGGACAGCCCACAGATACGCAGTATTTT. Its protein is CSVVHTGQPTDTQYF.

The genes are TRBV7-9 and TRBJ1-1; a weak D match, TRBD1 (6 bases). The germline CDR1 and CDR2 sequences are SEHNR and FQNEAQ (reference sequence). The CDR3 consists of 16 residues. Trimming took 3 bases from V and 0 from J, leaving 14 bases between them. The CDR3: CASSLRKGGLNTEAFF. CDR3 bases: TGTGCCAGCAGCTTGAGAAAGGGGGGTTTGAACACTGAAGCTTTCTTT.

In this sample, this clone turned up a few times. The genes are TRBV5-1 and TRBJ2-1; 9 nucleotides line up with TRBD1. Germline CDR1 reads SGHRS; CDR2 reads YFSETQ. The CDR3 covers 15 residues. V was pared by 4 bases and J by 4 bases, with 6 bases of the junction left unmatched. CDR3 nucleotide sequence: TGCGCCAGCAGCGTGGGGACAGGGCCTTACAATGAGCAGTTCTTC. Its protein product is CASSVGTGPYNEQFF.

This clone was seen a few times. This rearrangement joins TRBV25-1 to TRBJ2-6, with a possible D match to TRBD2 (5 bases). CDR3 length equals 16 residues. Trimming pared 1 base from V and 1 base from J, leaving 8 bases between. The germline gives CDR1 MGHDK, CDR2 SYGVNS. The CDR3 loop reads CASSEFEGSGANVLTF. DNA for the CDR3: TGTGCCAGCAGTGAATTTGAGGGATCTGGGGCCAACGTCCTGACTTTC. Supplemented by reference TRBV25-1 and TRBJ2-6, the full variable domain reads EADIYQTPRYLVIGTGKKITLECSQTMGHDKMYWYQQDPGMELHLIHYSYGVNSTEKGDLSSESTVSRIRTEHFPLTLESARPSHTSQYLCASSEFEGSGANVLTFGAGSRLTVL.

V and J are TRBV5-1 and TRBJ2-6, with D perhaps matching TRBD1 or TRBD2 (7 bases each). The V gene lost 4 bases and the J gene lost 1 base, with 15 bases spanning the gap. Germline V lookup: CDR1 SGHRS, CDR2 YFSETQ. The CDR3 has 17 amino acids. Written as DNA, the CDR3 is TGCGCCAGCAGCCCCCCCAGGGGGGGATCTGGGGCCAACGTCCTGACTTTC. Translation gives CASSPPRGGSGANVLTF.

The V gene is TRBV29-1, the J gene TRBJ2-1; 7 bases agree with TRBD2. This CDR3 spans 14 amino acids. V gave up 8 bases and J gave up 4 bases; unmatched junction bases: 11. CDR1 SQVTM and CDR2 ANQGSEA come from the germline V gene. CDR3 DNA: TGCAGCACCCGGGTGGCCGGGAGGTACAATGAGCAGTTCTTC. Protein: CSTRVAGRYNEQFF.

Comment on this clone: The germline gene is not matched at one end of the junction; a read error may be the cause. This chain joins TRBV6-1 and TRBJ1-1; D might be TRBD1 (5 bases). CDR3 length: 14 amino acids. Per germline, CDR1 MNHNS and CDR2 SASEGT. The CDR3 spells CASREDDRNTEAFF. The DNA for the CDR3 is TGTGCCAGCAGAGAAGATGACAGGAACACTGAAGCTTTCTTT.

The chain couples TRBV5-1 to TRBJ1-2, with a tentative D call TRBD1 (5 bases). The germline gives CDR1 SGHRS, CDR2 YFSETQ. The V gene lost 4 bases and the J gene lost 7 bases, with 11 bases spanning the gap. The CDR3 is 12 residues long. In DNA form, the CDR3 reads TGCGCCAGCAGCCCGGACATGGGTGGCTACACCTTC. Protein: CASSPDMGGYTF.

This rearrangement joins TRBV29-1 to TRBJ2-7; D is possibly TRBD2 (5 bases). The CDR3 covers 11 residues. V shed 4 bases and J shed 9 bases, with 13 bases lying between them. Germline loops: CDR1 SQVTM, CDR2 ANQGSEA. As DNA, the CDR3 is TGCAGCGTTGTAGTCCTACGGGGGCAGTACTTC. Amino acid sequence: CSVVVLRGQYF.